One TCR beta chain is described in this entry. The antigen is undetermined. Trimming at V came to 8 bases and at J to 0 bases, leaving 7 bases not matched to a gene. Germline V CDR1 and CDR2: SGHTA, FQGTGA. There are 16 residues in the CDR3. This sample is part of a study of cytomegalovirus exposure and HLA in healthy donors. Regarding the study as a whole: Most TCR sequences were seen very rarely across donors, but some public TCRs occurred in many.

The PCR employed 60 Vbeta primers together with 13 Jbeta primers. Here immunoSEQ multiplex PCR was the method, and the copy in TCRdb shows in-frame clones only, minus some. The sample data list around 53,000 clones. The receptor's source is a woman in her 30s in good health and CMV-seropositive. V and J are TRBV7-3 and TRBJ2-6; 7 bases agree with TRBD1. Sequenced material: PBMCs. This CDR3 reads CASSSDRNSGANVLTF. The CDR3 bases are TGTGCCAGCTCCTCGGACAGGAACTCTGGGGCCAACGTCCTGACTTTC.